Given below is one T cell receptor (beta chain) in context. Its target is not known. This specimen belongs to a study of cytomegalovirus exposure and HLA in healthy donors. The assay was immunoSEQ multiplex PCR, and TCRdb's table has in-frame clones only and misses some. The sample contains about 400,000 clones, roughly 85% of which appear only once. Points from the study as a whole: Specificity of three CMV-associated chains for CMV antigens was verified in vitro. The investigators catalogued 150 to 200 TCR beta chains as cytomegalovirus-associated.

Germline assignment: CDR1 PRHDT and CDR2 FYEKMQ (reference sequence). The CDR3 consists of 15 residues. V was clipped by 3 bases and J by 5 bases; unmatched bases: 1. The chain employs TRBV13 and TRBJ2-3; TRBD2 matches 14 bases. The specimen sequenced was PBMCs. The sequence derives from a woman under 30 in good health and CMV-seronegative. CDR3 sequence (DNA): TGTGCCAGCAGCTTCGGGACTAGCGGGGGAGATACGCAGTATTTT. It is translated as CASSFGTSGGDTQYF.